This TCR beta chain came from a study of CD8 T cells in Susac syndrome. Study summary: Among the Susac syndrome patients sequenced, over 5 had active disease and fewer than 10 were in remission.

Study conclusions and caveats: In total CD8+ repertoires, over 15 Susac-specific public clones were detected, and CD8+ TEMRA repertoires contained roughly five.

Reverse transcription of about 0.5 to 1 ug RNA was carried out with random hexamers. The immunoSEQ assay covered 54 Vbeta and 13 Jbeta segments for CDR3. Each CDR3 protein is one row after TCRdb ran MiXCR on the immunoSEQ multiplex PCR reads. The sample lists about 130,000 distinct CDR3 sequences, over 90% occurring once. It was negative isolation that provided the CD8+ and CD4+ T cells, whereas TEMRA cells were enriched by FACS. This CDR3 has 14 amino acids. The germline CDR1 and CDR2 sequences are SGDLS and YYNGEE. V was pared by 1 base and J by 4 bases, with 11 bases between. Points on this clonotype: Its antigen is not known.

The chain is built from TRBV9 and TRBJ2-5; possibly TRBD1 or TRBD2 for D (5 bases each). This TCR came from a human donor with Susac syndrome. Sequencing input: CD8+ T cells from PBMCs. The CDR3 sequence: CASSVLGTGETQYF. The CDR3 coding sequence is TGTGCCAGCAGCGTACTAGGGACGGGAGAGACCCAGTACTTC.